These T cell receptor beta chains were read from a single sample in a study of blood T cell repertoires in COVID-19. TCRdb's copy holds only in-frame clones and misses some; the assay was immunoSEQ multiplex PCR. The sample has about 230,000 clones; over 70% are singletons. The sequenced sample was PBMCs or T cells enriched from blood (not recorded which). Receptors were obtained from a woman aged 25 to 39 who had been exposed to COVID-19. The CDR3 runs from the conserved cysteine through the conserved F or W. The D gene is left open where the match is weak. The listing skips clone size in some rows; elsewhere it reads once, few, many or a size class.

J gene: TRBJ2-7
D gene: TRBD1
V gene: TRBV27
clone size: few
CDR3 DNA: TGTGCCAGCAGTTTACGACAGGGGGTTGACTACGAGCAGTACTTC
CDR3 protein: CASSLRQGVDYEQYF

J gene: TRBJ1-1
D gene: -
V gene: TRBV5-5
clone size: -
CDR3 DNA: TGTGCCAGCAGCTTTTTGGACAGAACCACTGAAGCTTTCTTT
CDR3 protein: CASSFLDRTTEAFF

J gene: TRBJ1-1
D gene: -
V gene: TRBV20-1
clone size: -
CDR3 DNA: TGCAGTGCTAGTTCCGGCCAGGAGGGCACTGAAGCTTTCTTT
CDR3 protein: CSASSGQEGTEAFF

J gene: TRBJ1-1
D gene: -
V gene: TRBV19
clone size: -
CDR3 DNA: TGTGCCAGTAGTATGTTGACAGGAACGAACACTGAAGCTTTCTTT
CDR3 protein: CASSMLTGTNTEAFF

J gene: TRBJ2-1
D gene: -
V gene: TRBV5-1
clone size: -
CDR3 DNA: TGCGCCAGCAGCTTTTCATCCGGTAGCTCCTACAATGAGCAGTTCTTC
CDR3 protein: CASSFSSGSSYNEQFF

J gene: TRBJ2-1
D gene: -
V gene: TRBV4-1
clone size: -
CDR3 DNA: TGCGCCAGCAGCCAAGTAGTTAACTCCTACAATGAGCAGTTCTTC
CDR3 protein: CASSQVVNSYNEQFF

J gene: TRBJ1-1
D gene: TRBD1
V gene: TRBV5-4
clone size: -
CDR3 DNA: TGTGCCAGCAGGAGTATACAGGGGGGGACTGAAGCTTTCTTT
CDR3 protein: CASRSIQGGTEAFF

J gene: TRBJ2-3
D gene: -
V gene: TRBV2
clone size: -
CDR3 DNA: TGTGCCAGCAGTGAAGGGGGGAGGTCCACAGATACGCAGTATTTT
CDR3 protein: CASSEGGRSTDTQYF

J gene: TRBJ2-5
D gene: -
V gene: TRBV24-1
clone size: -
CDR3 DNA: TGTGCCACCAGTGATAAGCAACAGGTGGAGACCCAGTACTTC
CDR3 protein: CATSDKQQVETQYF

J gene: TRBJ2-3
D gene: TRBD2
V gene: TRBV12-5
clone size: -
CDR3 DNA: TGTGCTAGTGGTTTACTAGCGGGAGCAGATACGCAGTATTTT
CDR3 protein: CASGLLAGADTQYF

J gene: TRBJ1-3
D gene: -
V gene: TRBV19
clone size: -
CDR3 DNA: TGTGCCAGTAGTATACGGGTTGGGAGCTCTGGAAACACCATATATTTT
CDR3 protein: CASSIRVGSSGNTIYF

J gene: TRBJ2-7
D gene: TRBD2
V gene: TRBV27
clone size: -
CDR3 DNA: TGTGCCAGCAGTGCCTCGGGACTAGCGGGAGTGAGGGGGATCTACGAGCAGTACTTC
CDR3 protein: CASSASGLAGVRGIYEQYF

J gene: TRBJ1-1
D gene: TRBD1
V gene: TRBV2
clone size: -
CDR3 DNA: TGTGCCAGCAGGACAGGGGATCCAGCTTTCTTT
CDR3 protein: CASRTGDPAFF

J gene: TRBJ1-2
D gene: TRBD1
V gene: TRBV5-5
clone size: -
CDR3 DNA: TGTGCTAGCAGCGTACAGGGGGCGCACGGCTACACCTTC
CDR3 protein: CASSVQGAHGYTF

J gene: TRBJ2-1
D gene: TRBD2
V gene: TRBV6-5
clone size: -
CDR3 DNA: TGTGCCAGCAGTAGGACTAGCGGCAACAATGAGCAGTTCTTC
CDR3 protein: CASSRTSGNNEQFF

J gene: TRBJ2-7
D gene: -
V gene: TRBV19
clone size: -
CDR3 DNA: TGTGCCAGTAGTATAGATCAGTGGACAACATTCTACGAGCAGTACTTC
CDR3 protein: CASSIDQWTTFYEQYF

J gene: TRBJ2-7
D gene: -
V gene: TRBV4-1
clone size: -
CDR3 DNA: TGCGCCAGCAGCCAAGGGCTTTTTACCTACGAGCAGTACTTC
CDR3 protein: CASSQGLFTYEQYF

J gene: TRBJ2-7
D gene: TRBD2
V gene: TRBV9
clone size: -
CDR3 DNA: TGTGCCAGCAGCGCCGGGACTAGCGTACACGAGCAGTACTTC
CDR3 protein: CASSAGTSVHEQYF

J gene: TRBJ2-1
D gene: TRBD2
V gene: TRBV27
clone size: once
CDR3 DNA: TGTGCCAGCAGCCCGACTAGCGGGAGGGCTTACTCCTACAATGAGCAGTTCTTC
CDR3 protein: CASSPTSGRAYSYNEQFF

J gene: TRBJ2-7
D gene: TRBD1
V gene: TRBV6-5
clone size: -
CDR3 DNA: TGTGCCGCCGGGACAGGGCATTCCTACGAGCAGTACTTC
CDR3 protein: CAAGTGHSYEQYF

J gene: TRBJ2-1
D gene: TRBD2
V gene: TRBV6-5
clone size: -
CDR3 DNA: TGTGCCAGCAGTCCAAGCGGGAGATCGCATGAGCAGTTCTTC
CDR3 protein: CASSPSGRSHEQFF

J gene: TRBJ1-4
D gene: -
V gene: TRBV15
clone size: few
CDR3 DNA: TGTGCCACCAGCAGAGCTGAGGAGGGAGCAACTAATGAAAAACTGTTTTTT
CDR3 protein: CATSRAEEGATNEKLFF

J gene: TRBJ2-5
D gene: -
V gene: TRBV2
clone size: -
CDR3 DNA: TGTGCCAGCAGCTTCCGGGAGACCCAGTACTTC
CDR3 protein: CASSFRETQYF

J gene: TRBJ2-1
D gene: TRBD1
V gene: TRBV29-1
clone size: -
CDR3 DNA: TGCAGCGTTGAGTCCCCGGACAGGGGGCCTGAGCAGTTCTTC
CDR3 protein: CSVESPDRGPEQFF

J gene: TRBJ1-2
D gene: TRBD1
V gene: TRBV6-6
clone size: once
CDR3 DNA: TGTGCCAGCAGTAATAACGCCGGGACAGGAGACTATGGCTACACCTTC
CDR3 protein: CASSNNAGTGDYGYTF

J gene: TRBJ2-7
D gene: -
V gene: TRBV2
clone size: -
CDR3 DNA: TGTGCCAGCAGTGACGAGGTGCGCGAGCAGTACTTC
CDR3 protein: CASSDEVREQYF